These T cell receptor beta chains were read from a single sample in a study of T cells in narcolepsy. Produced via immunoSEQ multiplex PCR; TCRdb's table is partial and in-frame only. This sample carries about 30,000 clones, about four fifths of them seen once, and the ten largest clones take over 0.9%. Input material: CD45RA- memory CD4+ T cells from PBMCs. These receptors were taken from a human donor with narcolepsy. Both conserved end residues are part of each CDR3.

>TRBV2|TRBJ1-2
CASSHDRVDGYTF
>TRBV18|TRBJ2-1
CASSRDQTDEQFF
>TRBV5-1|TRBJ2-1
CASGMSGGAVNEQFF
>TRBV5-6|NA
CASSAPRSTSYEQYF
>TRBV6-5|TRBJ2-3
CASSSPQGARTDTQYF
>TRBV6-6|NA
CASSYSGQGGYEQYF
>TRBV13|TRBJ1-1
CASRPSLGVAEAFF
>TRBV6-5|TRBJ1-4
CASSYGPGNEKLFF
>TRBV6-5|TRBJ1-1
CASRGQGWTEAFF
>TRBV27|TRBJ2-3
CASSWTSGTIRDTQYF
>TRBV18|TRBJ1-6
CASSRRTGENSPLHF
>TRBV2|TRBJ1-4
CASSGRSPNEKLFF
>TRBV7-8|TRBJ2-2
CASSRTGLDTGELFF
>TRBV9|TRBJ1-2
CASSVAWTGVYGYTF